The sequence of this T cell receptor beta chain was determined in a study of blood T cell repertoires in COVID-19. Clones were sequenced by immunoSEQ multiplex PCR, and TCRdb holds only the in-frame ones, with some missing. The sample comprises roughly 250,000 clones, approximately 84% of which are singletons, and about 3.3% rests with the top ten. Those who participated ranged in age from about 18 to 89 years and resided in around 22 US areas. The receptor was isolated from a woman aged 40 to 50 with acute COVID-19. The sample consisted of PBMCs or T cells enriched from blood (not recorded which).

The CDR3 is CASSPLAGSFTGELFF. The DNA for the CDR3 is TGTGCCAGCAGCCCCCTCGCAGGTTCGTTCACCGGGGAGCTGTTTTTT. This rearrangement joins TRBV11-1 to TRBJ2-2; D gene unclear. Looked up from germline, CDR1 is SGHAT and CDR2 is FQDESV (reference sequence). The CDR3 runs 16 residues. Trimming cost V 5 bases and J 4 bases, with 17 bases left between them.